Given below is one TCR beta chain in context. This clone was counted once. Its antigen remains undetermined. Base quality data are lacking; no much larger clone is found one base away. From the cysteine through the phenylalanine, the CDR3 covers 16 amino acids. Only the CDR3 region is kept as DNA, spanning 48 bases read in frame from base 1. V is pruned by 0 bases and J by 4 bases, leaving 5 bases of the junction without a gene match. From a lookup of the germline V gene, CDR1 and CDR2 are MGHRA and YSYEKL. Each collaborating institution followed its own protocols to collect whole blood in K2EDTA tubes. Collaborator samples were shipped for TCRbeta analysis as frozen whole blood, isolated PBMCs, or DNA extracted from either sample type. The data were taken from a study of blood T cell repertoires in COVID-19 (dated by TCRdb to about 2020). For the study in its entirety: The collaborator samples originated in the United States, Italy and Spain and spanned the acute and convalescent phases of COVID-19. The material from the prospective study consisted of cDNA or gDNA derived from T cells, B-cell-depleted T cells, or PBMCs. Deeply sampled blood TCRbeta repertoires from subjects exposed to, actively infected with, or recovered from COVID-19 were included in the dataset. The repertoires were released in a freely available public database meant as a resource for research on the immune response to SARS-CoV-2. Samples were obtained from the ongoing ImmuneRACE study (first 160 participants) and from 1,254 subjects provided by 6 global collaborators. Nearly every sample came with metadata listing a de-identified subject ID, COVID-19 status, age in years and sex. Where available, HLA class I and class II types were taken from metadata supplied by the sample provider and were not determined by assay-based typing.

TCRbeta CDR3 regions were amplified from genomic DNA by means of the immunoSEQ Assay, a bias-controlled multiplex PCR. The study's own analysis went as follows. The number of nucleated cells in each sample was estimated from the amplification of reference gene primers within the assay. To quantify the absolute abundance of each unique TCRbeta CDR3 rearrangement, sequence reads were collapsed and filtered. For each sample, productive Simpson clonality was calculated by taking the square root of Simpson's diversity index across productive rearrangements. The clones in this table, taken by TCRdb from immuneACCESS, are in-frame only. Not every clone is retained; where verified, under half of the shortfall comes from an unresolved V gene, and the cause of the rest is unknown. That table gives V, J and clone size, and the DNA gave D and trimming. The sample contains roughly 85,000 clones, about three quarters of them found a single time. Around 10% of the sample is taken by the ten largest.

Here is what the overall study found, with its caveats: Clinical and demographic metadata were provided uncurated, with the amount varying by source and participant.

The clonotype comes from a human donor in a cohort sampled during active COVID-19. The chain is encoded by TRBV4-1 joined to TRBJ2-1; 8 middle bases align to TRBD2. Sequencing was done on a sample of peripheral blood. The CDR3 protein: CASSQDQAGAYNEQFF. The sequenced DNA: TGCGCCAGCAGCCAAGATCAAGCGGGGGCGTACAATGAGCAGTTCTTC.